In its sample, the clone carrying this T cell receptor (beta chain) was seen a few times. The antigen remains undetermined. This entry belongs to a study of T cell repertoires in cytomegalovirus infection. Looking at the study overall: Public TCR beta signatures were indicative of both CMV infection and a matching HLA type. Study-wide results and limits: HLA-C-restricted, CMV-specific TCR beta clonotypes were dominant ex vivo. Summed public TCR beta family frequency identified CMV carriers bearing the relevant HLA.

The V and J ends lost 5 bases and 3 bases, in that order; junction bases with no gene match: 6. Germline values: CDR1 SEHNR, CDR2 FQNEAQ (reference sequence). The CDR3 length is 14 residues. One entry per CDR3 protein, called by TCRdb with MiXCR from the reads. The sample lists some 390,000 distinct CDR3 sequences; roughly 18% were seen once. The rearrangement uses TRBV7-9 and TRBJ2-7; 8 bases align to TRBD2. The sequenced sample was PBMCs. The origin of this receptor is a human donor in good health (CMV status not recorded). Some clones in this sample may be carry-over from other donors' samples. The CDR3 reads CASSVSGEGYEQYF. In DNA form, the CDR3 reads TGTGCCAGCAGCGTTAGCGGGGAAGGCTACGAGCAGTACTTC.